The rows below give T cell receptor beta chains drawn from one sample of a study of cytomegalovirus exposure and HLA in healthy donors. Using immunoSEQ multiplex PCR, the repertoire was profiled, and TCRdb retains in-frame clones only, with some absent. The profile shows about 130,000 clones, roughly 73% of them singletons. The specimen was PBMCs. Receptor source: a male donor in good health and CMV-seronegative. CDR3s include the opening cysteine and the closing phenylalanine or tryptophan. The order of the fields is J gene, clone size, V gene, D gene, CDR3 protein, CDR3 DNA. D genes are given only for firm matches. Clone size is given for some rows only: seen once, a few or many times, or a class if the clone is expanded.

>TRBJ1-3|NA|TRBV7-9|TRBD1
CASLPVGQGPGNTIYF
TGTGCCAGCCTCCCCGTGGGACAGGGTCCTGGAAACACCATATATTTT
>TRBJ2-1|NA|TRBV9|TRBD2
CASSVEPAGVLQEQFF
TGTGCCAGCAGCGTAGAACCAGCGGGGGTCCTCCAGGAGCAGTTCTTC
>TRBJ1-2|NA|TRBV2|TRBD1
CASSAEGTGVGGYTF
TGTGCCAGCAGTGCCGAGGGGACAGGGGTTGGTGGCTACACCTTC
>TRBJ2-7|NA|TRBV6-1|TRBD2
CASSENRGGDWGYEQYF
TGTGCCAGCAGCGAAAACCGGGGGGGGGATTGGGGCTACGAGCAGTACTTC
>TRBJ1-1|few|TRBV13|NA
CANRPKGEDTEAFF
TGTGCCAACCGCCCAAAAGGTGAGGACACTGAAGCTTTCTTT
>TRBJ2-7|NA|TRBV6-1|TRBD1
CASSVNRGSYEQYF
TGTGCCAGCAGTGTAAACAGGGGTTCCTACGAGCAGTACTTC
>TRBJ1-6|NA|TRBV11-2|NA
CASSSLPGQIPLHF
TGTGCCAGCAGCTCTCTTCCAGGGCAAATTCCCCTCCACTTT
>TRBJ2-7|NA|TRBV11-2|NA
CASSRATASYEQYF
TGTGCCAGCAGTCGCGCGACAGCCTCCTACGAGCAGTACTTC
>TRBJ2-1|NA|TRBV7-9|NA
CASSLVGSSYNEQFF
TGTGCCAGCAGCTTAGTAGGGAGTTCCTACAATGAGCAGTTCTTC
>TRBJ2-3|NA|TRBV18|NA
CASSPTLTPRSTDTQYF
TGTGCCAGCTCACCAACGCTTACACCCCGAAGCACAGATACGCAGTATTTT
>TRBJ1-5|NA|TRBV19|NA
CASSTRRTPYSNQPQHF
TGTGCCAGTAGTACCCGAAGGACACCTTATAGCAATCAGCCCCAGCATTTT
>TRBJ2-5|NA|TRBV5-4|NA
CASSPRVIYSSHQETQYF
TGTGCCAGCAGCCCCCGGGTCATTTATTCCTCCCACCAAGAGACCCAGTACTTC
>TRBJ1-1|NA|TRBV12-1|NA
CASSFLSDTEAFF
TGTGCCAGCAGCTTTTTGTCAGACACTGAAGCTTTCTTT
>TRBJ1-1|NA|TRBV2|TRBD1
CAAPGQGRTEAFF
TGTGCCGCTCCGGGACAGGGAAGGACTGAAGCTTTCTTT
>TRBJ2-5|few|TRBV4-3|TRBD2
CASSLERGGQETQYF
TGCGCCAGCAGCCTGGAACGCGGGGGCCAAGAGACCCAGTACTTC
>TRBJ2-1|NA|TRBV5-1|TRBD1
CASSPGTGGYNEQFF
TGCGCCAGCAGCCCAGGGACAGGGGGCTACAATGAGCAGTTCTTC
>TRBJ2-1|NA|TRBV5-6|TRBD2
CASSLSPSGGAVSYNEQFF
TGTGCCAGCAGCTTGTCTCCTAGCGGGGGGGCCGTGTCCTACAATGAGCAGTTCTTC
>TRBJ1-6|NA|TRBV2|NA
CASSLQGDNSPLHF
TGTGCCAGCAGCCTACAGGGAGATAATTCACCCCTCCACTTT